The sequence of this T cell receptor (beta chain) was determined in a study of CD8 T cells in ankylosing spondylitis. Findings and limits, study-wide: Disease-associated clones were CD8+ and fairly uncommon in peripheral blood. Typical of ankylosing spondylitis blood, it appeared, was a TCR beta motif of fewer than ten highly homologous variants.

Molecular-barcoded quantitative 5'-RACE produced these TCR beta libraries. TCRdb re-called the 5' RACE reads through MiXCR, storing one row per CDR3 protein. The sample carries over 700,000 distinct CDR3 sequences, around 20% recorded once. Germline loops: CDR1 LGHNA, CDR2 YSLEER. V shed 4 bases and J 3 bases; nucleotides not matched to a gene: 9. This CDR3 has 15 residues. This clonotype occurred once. Its antigen remains unidentified. This sequence joins TRBV4-3 and TRBJ2-7; TRBD1 agrees at 7 bases. The receptor was isolated from a male donor with ankylosing spondylitis. The specimen sequenced was blood, either unsorted or a sorted T cell fraction (not recorded which). CDR3 sequence: CASSLHRDSLYEQYF. The CDR3, as DNA: TGCGCCAGCAGCCTACACCGGGACAGCCTCTACGAGCAGTACTTC.